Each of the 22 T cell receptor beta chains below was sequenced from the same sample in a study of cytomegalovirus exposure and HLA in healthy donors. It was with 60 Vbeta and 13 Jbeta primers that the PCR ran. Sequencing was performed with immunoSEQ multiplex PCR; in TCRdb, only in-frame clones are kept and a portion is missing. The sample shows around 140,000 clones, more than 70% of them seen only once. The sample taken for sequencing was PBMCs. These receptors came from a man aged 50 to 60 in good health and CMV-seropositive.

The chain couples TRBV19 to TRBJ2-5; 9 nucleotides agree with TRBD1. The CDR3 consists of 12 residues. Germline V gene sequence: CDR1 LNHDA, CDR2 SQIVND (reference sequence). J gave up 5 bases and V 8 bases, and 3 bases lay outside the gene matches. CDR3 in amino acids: CASSDRGETQYF. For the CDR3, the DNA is TGTGCCAGTTCGGACAGGGGTGAGACCCAGTACTTC.

The CDR3 DNA follows: TGTGCCAGCAGCTTTATACAGGGGTCCGGGGAGCTGTTTTTT. Translated, it gives CASSFIQGSGELFF. The J gene is TRBJ2-2, the V gene TRBV7-6; 7 bases are a match to TRBD1. Germline V gene lookup returns CDR1 SGHVS and CDR2 FNYEAQ. After removal of 3 bases from V and 6 bases from J, the junction contained 4 bases not matched to a gene. The CDR3 runs to 14 residues.

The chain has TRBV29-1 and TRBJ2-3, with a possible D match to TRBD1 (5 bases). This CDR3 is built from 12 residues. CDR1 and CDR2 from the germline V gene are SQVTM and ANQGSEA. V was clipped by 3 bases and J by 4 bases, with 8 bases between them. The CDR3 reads CSVEQGSDTQYF. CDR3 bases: TGCAGCGTTGAGCAGGGATCAGATACGCAGTATTTT.

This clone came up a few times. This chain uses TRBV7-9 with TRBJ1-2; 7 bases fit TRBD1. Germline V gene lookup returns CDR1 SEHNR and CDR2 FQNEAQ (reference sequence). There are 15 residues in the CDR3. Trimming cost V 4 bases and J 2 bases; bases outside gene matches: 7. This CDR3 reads CASSSPTTGNYGYTF. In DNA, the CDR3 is TGTGCCAGCAGCTCCCCCACGACAGGGAACTATGGCTACACCTTC. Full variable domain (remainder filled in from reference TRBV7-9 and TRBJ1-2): DTGVSQNPRHKITKRGQNVTFRCDPISEHNRLYWYRQTLGQGPEFLTYFQNEAQLEKSRLLSDRFSAERPKGSFSTLEIQRTEQGDSAMYLCASSSPTTGNYGYTFGSGTRLTVV.

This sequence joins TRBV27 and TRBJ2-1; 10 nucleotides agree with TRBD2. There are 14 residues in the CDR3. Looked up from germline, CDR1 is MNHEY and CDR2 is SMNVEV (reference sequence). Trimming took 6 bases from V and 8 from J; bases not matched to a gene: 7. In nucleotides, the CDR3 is TGTGCCAGCAGGACTAGCGGGCCGTGGGATGAGCAGTTCTTC. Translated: CASRTSGPWDEQFF.

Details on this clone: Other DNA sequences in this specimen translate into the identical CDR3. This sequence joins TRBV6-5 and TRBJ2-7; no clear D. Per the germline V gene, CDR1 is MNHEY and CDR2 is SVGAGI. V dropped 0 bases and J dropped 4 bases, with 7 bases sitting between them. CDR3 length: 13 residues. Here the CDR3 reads CASSYSRSYEQYF. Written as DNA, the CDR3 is TGTGCCAGCAGTTACTCGAGATCGTACGAGCAGTACTTC.

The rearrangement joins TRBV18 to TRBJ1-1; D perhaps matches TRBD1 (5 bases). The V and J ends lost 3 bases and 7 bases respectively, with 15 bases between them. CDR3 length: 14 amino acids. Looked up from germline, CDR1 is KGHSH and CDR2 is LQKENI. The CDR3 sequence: CASSPYFRQGEAFF. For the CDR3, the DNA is TGTGCCAGCTCACCCTATTTCCGGCAGGGTGAAGCTTTCTTT. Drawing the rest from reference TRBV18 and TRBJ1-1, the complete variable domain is NAGVMQNPRHLVRRRGQEARLRCSPMKGHSHVYWYRQLPEEGLKFMVYLQKENIIDESGMPKERFSAEFPKEGPSILRIQQVVRGDSAAYFCASSPYFRQGEAFFGQGTRLTVV.

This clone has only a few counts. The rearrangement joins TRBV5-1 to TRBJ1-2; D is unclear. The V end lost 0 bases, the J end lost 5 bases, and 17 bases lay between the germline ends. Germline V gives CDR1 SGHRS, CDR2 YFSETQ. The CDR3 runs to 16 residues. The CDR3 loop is CASSLARDQVPYGYTF. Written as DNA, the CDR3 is TGCGCCAGCAGCTTGGCGAGGGATCAGGTCCCATATGGCTACACCTTC.

The CDR3 region is CASSLEGARQPQHF. The CDR3 nucleotides read TGCGCCAGCAGCTTGGAGGGGGCTAGGCAGCCCCAGCATTTT. The rearrangement joins TRBV5-1 to TRBJ1-5, with 7 positions matching TRBD1. CDR3 length: 14 residues. V shed 0 bases and J 7 bases; nucleotides not matched to a gene: 4. Per the germline V gene, CDR1 is SGHRS and CDR2 is YFSETQ. The full variable domain, with the rest looked up from reference TRBV5-1 and TRBJ1-5, is KAGVTQTPRYLIKTRGQQVTLSCSPISGHRSVSWYQQTPGQGLQFLFEYFSETQRNKGNFPGRFSGRQFSNSRSEMNVSTLELGDSALYLCASSLEGARQPQHFGDGTRLSIL.

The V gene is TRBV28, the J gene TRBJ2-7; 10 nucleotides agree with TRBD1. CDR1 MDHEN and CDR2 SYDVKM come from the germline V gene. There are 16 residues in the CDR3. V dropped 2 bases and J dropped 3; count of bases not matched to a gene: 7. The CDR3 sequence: CASSLPPGQGGYEQYF. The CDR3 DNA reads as TGTGCCAGCAGTTTACCCCCTGGACAGGGGGGCTACGAGCAGTACTTC.

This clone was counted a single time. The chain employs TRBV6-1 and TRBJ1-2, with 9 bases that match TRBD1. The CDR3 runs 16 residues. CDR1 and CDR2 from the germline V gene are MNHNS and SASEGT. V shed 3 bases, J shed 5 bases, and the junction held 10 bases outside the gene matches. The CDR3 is CASSDQTGGFPYGYTF. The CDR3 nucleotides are TGTGCCAGCAGTGACCAGACAGGGGGTTTTCCTTATGGCTACACCTTC.

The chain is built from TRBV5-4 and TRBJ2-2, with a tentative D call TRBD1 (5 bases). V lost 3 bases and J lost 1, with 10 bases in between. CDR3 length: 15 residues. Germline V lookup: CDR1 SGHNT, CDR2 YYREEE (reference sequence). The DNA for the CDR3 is TGTGCCAGCAGCTCCCGCAGGGAGAACACCGGGGAGCTGTTTTTT. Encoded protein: CASSSRRENTGELFF.

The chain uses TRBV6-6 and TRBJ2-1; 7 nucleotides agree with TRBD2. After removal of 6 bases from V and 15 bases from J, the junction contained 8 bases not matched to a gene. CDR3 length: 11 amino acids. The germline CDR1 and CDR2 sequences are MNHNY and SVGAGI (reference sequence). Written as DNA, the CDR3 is TGTGCCAGCAGCCATGCGGGAGAGGGGTTCTTC. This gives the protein CASSHAGEGFF.

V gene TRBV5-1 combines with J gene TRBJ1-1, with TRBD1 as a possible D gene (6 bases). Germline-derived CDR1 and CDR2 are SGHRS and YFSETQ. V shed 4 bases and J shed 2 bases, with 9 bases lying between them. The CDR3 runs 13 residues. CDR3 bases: TGCGCCAGCAGCGAGGGGGTTAACACTGAAGCTTTCTTT. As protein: CASSEGVNTEAFF.

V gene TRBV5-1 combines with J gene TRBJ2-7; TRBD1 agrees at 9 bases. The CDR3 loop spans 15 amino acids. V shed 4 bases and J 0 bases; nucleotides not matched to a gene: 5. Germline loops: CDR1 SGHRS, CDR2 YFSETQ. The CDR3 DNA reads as TGCGCCAGCAGCCAAGGACAGGGGTCCTCCTACGAGCAGTACTTC. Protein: CASSQGQGSSYEQYF.

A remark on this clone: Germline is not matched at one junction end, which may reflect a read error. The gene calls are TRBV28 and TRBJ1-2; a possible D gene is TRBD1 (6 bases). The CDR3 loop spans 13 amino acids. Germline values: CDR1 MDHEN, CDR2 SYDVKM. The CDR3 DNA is TGTGCCAGCAGTCCCTCCGCTGTCGGAGACAGGAAGTTC. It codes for CASSPSAVGDRKF.

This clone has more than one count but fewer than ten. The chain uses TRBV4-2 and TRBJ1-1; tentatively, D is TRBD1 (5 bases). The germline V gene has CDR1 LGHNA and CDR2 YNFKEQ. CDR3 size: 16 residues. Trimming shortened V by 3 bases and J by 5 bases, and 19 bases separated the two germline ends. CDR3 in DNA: TGTGCCAGCAGCCAGCCCCGTGGGGGGGTAAGGACTGAAGCTTTCTTT. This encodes CASSQPRGGVRTEAFF.

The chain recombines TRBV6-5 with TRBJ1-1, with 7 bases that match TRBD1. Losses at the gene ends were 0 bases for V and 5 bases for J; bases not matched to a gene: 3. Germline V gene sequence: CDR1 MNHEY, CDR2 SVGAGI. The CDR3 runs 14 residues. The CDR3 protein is CASSYSTGRTEAFF. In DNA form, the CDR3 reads TGTGCCAGCAGTTACTCGACAGGGCGGACTGAAGCTTTCTTT.

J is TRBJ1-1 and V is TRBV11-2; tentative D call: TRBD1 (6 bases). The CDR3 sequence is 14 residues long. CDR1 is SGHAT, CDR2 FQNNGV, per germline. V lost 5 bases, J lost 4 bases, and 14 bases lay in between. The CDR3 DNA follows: TGTGCCAGCAGCAGGACTCAAGGGGGCACTGAAGCTTTCTTT. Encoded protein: CASSRTQGGTEAFF.

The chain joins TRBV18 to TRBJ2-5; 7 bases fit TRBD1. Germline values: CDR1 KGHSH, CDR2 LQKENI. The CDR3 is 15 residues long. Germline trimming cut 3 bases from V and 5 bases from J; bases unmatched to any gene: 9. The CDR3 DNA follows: TGTGCCAGCTCACCCCTCGGGACAGCTGGCGAGACCCAGTACTTC. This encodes CASSPLGTAGETQYF.

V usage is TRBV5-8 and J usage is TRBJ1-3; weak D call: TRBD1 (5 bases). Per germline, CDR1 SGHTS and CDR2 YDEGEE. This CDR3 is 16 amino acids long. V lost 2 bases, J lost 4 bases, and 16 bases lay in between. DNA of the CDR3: TGTGCCAGCAGCTTCGGTCAGGGACTTCCCGGAAACACCATATATTTT. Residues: CASSFGQGLPGNTIYF.

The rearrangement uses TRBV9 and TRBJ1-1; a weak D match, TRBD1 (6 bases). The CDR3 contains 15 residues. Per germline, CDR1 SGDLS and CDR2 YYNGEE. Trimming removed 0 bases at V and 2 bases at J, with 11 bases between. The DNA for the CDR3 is TGTGCCAGCAGCGTAGTCGGGGGGCCCAACACTGAAGCTTTCTTT. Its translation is CASSVVGGPNTEAFF.